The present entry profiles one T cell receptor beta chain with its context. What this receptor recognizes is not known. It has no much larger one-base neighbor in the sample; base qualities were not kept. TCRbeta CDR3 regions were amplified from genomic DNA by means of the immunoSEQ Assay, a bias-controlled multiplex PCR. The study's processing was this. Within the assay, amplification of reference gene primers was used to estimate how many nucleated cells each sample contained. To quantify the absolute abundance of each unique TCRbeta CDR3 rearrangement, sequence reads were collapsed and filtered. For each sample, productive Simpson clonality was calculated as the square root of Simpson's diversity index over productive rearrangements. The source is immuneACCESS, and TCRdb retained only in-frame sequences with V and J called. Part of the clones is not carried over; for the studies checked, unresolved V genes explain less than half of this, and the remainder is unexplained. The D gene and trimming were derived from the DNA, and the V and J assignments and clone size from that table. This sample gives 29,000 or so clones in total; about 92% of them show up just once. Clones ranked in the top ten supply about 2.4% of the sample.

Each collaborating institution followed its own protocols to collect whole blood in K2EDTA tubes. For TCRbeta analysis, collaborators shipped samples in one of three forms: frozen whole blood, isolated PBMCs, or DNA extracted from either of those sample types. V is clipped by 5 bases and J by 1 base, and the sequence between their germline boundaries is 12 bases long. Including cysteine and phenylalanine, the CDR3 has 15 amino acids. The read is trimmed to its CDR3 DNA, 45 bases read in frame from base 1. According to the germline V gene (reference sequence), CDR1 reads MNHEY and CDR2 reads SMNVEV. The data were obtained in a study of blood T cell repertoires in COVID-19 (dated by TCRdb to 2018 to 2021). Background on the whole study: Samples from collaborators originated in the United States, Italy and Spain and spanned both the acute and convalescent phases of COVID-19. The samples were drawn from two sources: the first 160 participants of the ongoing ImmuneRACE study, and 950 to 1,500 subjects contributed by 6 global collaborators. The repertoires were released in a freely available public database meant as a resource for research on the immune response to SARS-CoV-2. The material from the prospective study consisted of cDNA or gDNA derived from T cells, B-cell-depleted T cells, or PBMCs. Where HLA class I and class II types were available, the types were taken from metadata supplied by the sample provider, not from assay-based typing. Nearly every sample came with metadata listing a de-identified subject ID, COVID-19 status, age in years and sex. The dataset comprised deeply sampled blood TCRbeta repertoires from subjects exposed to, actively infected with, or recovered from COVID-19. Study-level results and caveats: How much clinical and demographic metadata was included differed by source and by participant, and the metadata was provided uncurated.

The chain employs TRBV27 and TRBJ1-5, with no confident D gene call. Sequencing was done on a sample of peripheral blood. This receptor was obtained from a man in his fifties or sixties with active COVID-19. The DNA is TGTGCCAGCAGTCCTTTCTCCTCCAGCAATCAGCCCCAGCATTTT. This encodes CASSPFSSSNQPQHF.